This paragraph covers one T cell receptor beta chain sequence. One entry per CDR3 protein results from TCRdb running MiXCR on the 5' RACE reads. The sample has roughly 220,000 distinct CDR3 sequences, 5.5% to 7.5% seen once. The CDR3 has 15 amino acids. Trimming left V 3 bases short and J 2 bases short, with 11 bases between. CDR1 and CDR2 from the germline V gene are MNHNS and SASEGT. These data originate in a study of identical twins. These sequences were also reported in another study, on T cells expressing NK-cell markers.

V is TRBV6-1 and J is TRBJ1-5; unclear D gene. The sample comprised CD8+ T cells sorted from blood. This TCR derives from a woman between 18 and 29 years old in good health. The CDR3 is CASSEGYYGNQPQHF. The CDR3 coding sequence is TGTGCCAGCAGTGAGGGGTATTACGGCAATCAGCCCCAGCATTTT.